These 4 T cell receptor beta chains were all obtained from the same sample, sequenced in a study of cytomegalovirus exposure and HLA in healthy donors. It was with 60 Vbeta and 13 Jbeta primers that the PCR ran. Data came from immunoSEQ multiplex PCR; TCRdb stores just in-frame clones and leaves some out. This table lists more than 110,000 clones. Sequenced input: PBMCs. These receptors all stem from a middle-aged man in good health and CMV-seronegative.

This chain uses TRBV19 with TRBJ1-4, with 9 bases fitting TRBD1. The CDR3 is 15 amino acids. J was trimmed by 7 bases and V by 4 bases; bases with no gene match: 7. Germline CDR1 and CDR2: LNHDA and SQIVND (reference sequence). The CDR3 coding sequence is TGTGCCAGTAGTAGCACAGGGGGCGACCGTGAAAAACTGTTTTTT. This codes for CASSSTGGDREKLFF.

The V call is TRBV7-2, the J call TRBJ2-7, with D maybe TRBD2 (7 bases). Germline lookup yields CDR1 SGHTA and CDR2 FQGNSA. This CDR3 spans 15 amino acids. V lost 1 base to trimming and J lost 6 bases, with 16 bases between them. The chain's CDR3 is CASSLVGGGLGEQYF. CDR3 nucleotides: TGTGCCAGCAGCTTAGTTGGCGGGGGCCTCGGCGAGCAGTACTTC.

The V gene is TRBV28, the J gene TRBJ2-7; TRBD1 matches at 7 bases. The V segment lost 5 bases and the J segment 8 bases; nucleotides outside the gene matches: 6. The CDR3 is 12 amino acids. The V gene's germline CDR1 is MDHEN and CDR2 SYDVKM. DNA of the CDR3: TGTGCCAGCAGTCGGGACAGTTTCAAGCAGTACTTC. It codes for CASSRDSFKQYF.

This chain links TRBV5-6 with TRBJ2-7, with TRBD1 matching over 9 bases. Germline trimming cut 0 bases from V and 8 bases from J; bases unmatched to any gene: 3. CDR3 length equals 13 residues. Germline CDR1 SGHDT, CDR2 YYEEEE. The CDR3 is CASSLVGTGQQYF. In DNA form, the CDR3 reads TGTGCCAGCAGCTTGGTAGGGACAGGGCAGCAGTACTTC.